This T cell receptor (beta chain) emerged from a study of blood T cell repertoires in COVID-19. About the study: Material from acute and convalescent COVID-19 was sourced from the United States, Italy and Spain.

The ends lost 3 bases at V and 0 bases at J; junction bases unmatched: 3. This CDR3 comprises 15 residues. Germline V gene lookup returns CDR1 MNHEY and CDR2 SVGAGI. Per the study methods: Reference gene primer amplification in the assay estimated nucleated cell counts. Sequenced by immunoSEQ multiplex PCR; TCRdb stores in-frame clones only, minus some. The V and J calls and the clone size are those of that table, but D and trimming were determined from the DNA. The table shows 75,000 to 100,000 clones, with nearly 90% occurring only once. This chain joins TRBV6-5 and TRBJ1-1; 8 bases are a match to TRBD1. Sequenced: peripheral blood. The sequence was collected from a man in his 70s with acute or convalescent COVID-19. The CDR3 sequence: CASSYLGQVNTEAFF. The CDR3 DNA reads TGTGCCAGCAGTTATCTGGGACAGGTGAACACTGAAGCTTTCTTT.